The 28 T cell receptor beta chains below come from one sample, sequenced in a study of Ad26.COV2.S vaccination and SARS-CoV-2 variants. Treatment of the sample: some 20 received Ad26.COV2.S at low or high dose, single or two shots; roughly five received placebo; per-sample allocation not given. Material that was analyzed had been drawn on day 63 after the first vaccine or placebo injection. Assay used: immunoSEQ multiplex PCR; TCRdb lists only in-frame clones, some missing. The profile shows about 440,000 clones, about 92% of them singletons. Sequencing was performed on peripheral blood, taken in a trial of Ad26.COV2.S vaccine versus placebo. The receptors originated from a person between 18 and 65 years old who received the Ad26.COV2.S COVID-19 vaccine or a placebo.

This clone showed up just a few times. The chain employs TRBV27 and TRBJ1-6; TRBD1 is a possible D gene (5 bases). The germline V gene has CDR1 MNHEY and CDR2 SMNVEV (reference sequence). V lost 3 bases and J lost 10, with 16 bases in between. The CDR3 covers 15 residues. The CDR3 DNA reads as TGTGCCAGCAGTTTTGAGGGGACGTGGGAGTCACCCCTCCACTTT. Translated, it gives CASSFEGTWESPLHF.

The rearrangement links TRBV7-2 to TRBJ2-5; the D gene is possibly TRBD1 (5 bases). The V end lost 1 base, the J end lost 5 bases, and 11 bases lay between the germline ends. CDR3 length equals 14 residues. Germline V lookup: CDR1 SGHTA, CDR2 FQGNSA. The CDR3 region has the DNA TGTGCCAGCAGCTTAGAGGGGCGCCCGGAGACCCAGTACTTC. It translates to CASSLEGRPETQYF.

This clone showed up just once. This rearrangement joins TRBV11-2 to TRBJ2-3; 11 bases line up with TRBD1. Germline-derived CDR1 and CDR2 are SGHAT and FQNNGV. V lost 5 bases, J lost 0 bases, and 4 bases stayed unmatched. This CDR3 is 16 amino acids long. The CDR3 DNA is TGTGCCAGCAGCCGGACAGGGGGCCGTAGCACAGATACGCAGTATTTT. As protein: CASSRTGGRSTDTQYF.

This clone was observed a handful of times. The chain carries TRBV10-3 and TRBJ2-7, with D possibly matching TRBD1 (6 bases). The CDR3 covers 12 residues. V was trimmed by 8 bases and J by 4 bases, leaving 12 bases between them. Per germline, CDR1 ENHRY and CDR2 SYGVKD. The CDR3 DNA reads TGTGCCATCGCGCAGGGGCAGTACGAGCAGTACTTC. Translated: CAIAQGQYEQYF.

In DNA form, the CDR3 reads TGTGCCAGTAGTACCCCCGCAGGGGGGAATTCACCCCTCCACTTT. The encoded protein is CASSTPAGGNSPLHF. This sequence joins TRBV19 and TRBJ1-6, with TRBD1 matching over 7 bases. The trim removed 4 bases at V and 7 bases at J, leaving 7 bases unmatched. The germline CDR1 and CDR2 sequences are LNHDA and SQIVND (reference sequence). CDR3 length equals 15 residues.

This chain uses TRBV19 with TRBJ2-6, with D uncertain. Trimming pared 5 bases from V and 2 bases from J, leaving 10 bases between. The CDR3 runs 15 residues. CDR1 is LNHDA and CDR2 is SQIVND in the germline V gene (reference sequence). CDR3: CASSRDTPGANVLTF. The CDR3 region has the DNA TGTGCCAGTAGTCGAGACACCCCTGGGGCCAACGTCCTGACTTTC. The full variable domain, in which reference TRBV19 and TRBJ2-6 provide the parts outside the CDR3, is DGGITQSPKYLFRKEGQNVTLSCEQNLNHDAMYWYRQDPGQGLRLIYYSQIVNDFQKGDIAEGYSVSREKKESFPLTVTSAQKNPTAFYLCASSRDTPGANVLTFGAGSRLTVL.

V gene TRBV7-9 combines with J gene TRBJ1-2; D possibly corresponds to TRBD1 (6 bases). With 2 bases removed from V and 4 bases from J, the gap between germline ends came to 14 bases. Germline lookup yields CDR1 SEHNR and CDR2 FQNEAQ (reference sequence). CDR3 length: 15 amino acids. The CDR3 here is CASSLFRTEGYGYTF. The CDR3 region has the DNA TGTGCCAGCAGCTTATTTCGGACAGAAGGCTATGGCTACACCTTC.

The CDR3 DNA reads as TGTGCCAGCAGTTTGCCCCCCTGGGGAGGGAGTAAGGGGGTTAGCACAGATACGCAGTATTTT. It codes for CASSLPPWGGSKGVSTDTQYF. The V and J genes are TRBV28 and TRBJ2-3, with a tentative D call TRBD2 (7 bases). Germline V lookup: CDR1 MDHEN, CDR2 SYDVKM. CDR3 length equals 21 residues. V was clipped by 3 bases and J by 0 bases, with 28 bases between them.

This sequence joins TRBV12-3 or TRBV12-4 and TRBJ2-4; D may be TRBD1 (5 bases). The ends were cut back, 3 bases at V and 6 bases at J, with 9 bases in the middle. The CDR3 has 13 amino acids. The DNA for the CDR3 is TGTGCCAGCAGTTTTACAGGAGTAAACATTCAGTACTTC. Its translation is CASSFTGVNIQYF.

The chain couples TRBV28 to TRBJ2-5, with 7 positions matching TRBD1. V trimming: 5 bases; J trimming: 4 bases; junction bases outside the gene matches: 7. The V gene's germline CDR1 is MDHEN and CDR2 SYDVKM. The CDR3 is 14 residues long. Written as DNA, the CDR3 is TGTGCCAGCAGTCAGACAGGGTGGCGAGAGACCCAGTACTTC. Its protein product is CASSQTGWRETQYF.

The CDR3 here is CASSVGTGGETQYF. The DNA for the CDR3 is TGTGCCAGCAGTGTTGGGACAGGGGGAGAGACCCAGTACTTC. The chain employs TRBV2 and TRBJ2-5, with 11 bases matching TRBD1. V shed 4 bases, J shed 4 bases, and the junction held 2 bases outside the gene matches. Germline CDR1 is SNHLY and CDR2 is FYNNEI. The CDR3 is 14 amino acids.

The chain carries TRBV9 and TRBJ2-7; 9 bases map to TRBD1. V lost 3 bases to trimming and J lost 0 bases; unmatched junction nucleotides: 4. Germline V gene data show CDR1 as SGDLS and CDR2 as YYNGEE. This CDR3 is built from 15 residues. The CDR3: CASSARDRDSYEQYF. DNA of the CDR3: TGTGCCAGCAGCGCCAGGGACAGGGACTCCTACGAGCAGTACTTC.

This clone has just a few counts. V is TRBV11-2 and J is TRBJ2-3, with 8 bases fitting TRBD2. Trimming cost V 0 bases and J 1 base; bases outside gene matches: 15. The germline gives CDR1 SGHAT, CDR2 FQNNGV. CDR3 size: 20 residues. CDR3: CASSLERFLAGPGGTDTQYF. CDR3 bases: TGTGCCAGCAGCTTAGAAAGGTTTCTAGCGGGCCCGGGTGGCACAGATACGCAGTATTTT.

This clone was picked up a small number of times. The rearrangement links TRBV6-1 to TRBJ1-3, with 7 positions matching TRBD1. From germline, CDR1 is MNHNS and CDR2 SASEGT. Losses at the gene ends were 4 bases for V and 5 bases for J; bases not matched to a gene: 11. CDR3 length equals 16 residues. Here the CDR3 reads CASSADLPGQRNTIYF. The CDR3, as DNA: TGTGCCAGCAGTGCCGACCTCCCGGGACAGCGAAACACCATATATTTT.

The V gene is TRBV21-1, the J gene TRBJ1-5; TRBD1, the D gene given by the table, was not confirmed from the DNA. TRBV21-1 is tagged as a pseudogene. This CDR3 contains 20 residues. In DNA, the CDR3 is TGTGCCAGCAGCAAAGCGGAGAACCGGGACAGTTTTTATAGCAATCAGCCCCAGCATTTT. Protein: CASSKAENRDSFYSNQPQHF.

The CDR3 loop reads CASTWGQGLNQPQHF. As DNA, the CDR3 is TGTGCCAGCACCTGGGGACAGGGGCTAAATCAGCCCCAGCATTTT. This rearrangement joins TRBV28 to TRBJ1-5, with 10 bases that match TRBD1. CDR3 length equals 15 residues. Germline CDR1 is MDHEN and CDR2 is SYDVKM. Germline trimming cut 7 bases from V and 4 bases from J; bases unmatched to any gene: 7.

V usage is TRBV2 and J usage is TRBJ2-3; D call uncertain. The CDR3 length is 13 residues. V lost 3 bases and J 3 bases, leaving 7 bases between the germline ends. The germline gives CDR1 SNHLY, CDR2 FYNNEI. CDR3 nucleotide sequence: TGTGCCAGCAGTGAGCTCAGTACAGATACGCAGTATTTT. Residues: CASSELSTDTQYF.

The chain joins TRBV6-5 to TRBJ2-1; D is uncertain. The ends were cut back, 6 bases at V and 14 bases at J, with 20 bases in the middle. The CDR3 length is 13 residues. Germline V CDR1 and CDR2: MNHEY, SVGAGI. As DNA, the CDR3 is TGTGCCAGCAGCGCACCGGCCTCGGCTACGGAGTTCTTC. Translation: CASSAPASATEFF.

This chain connects TRBV7-2 to TRBJ2-2, with TRBD1 matching 8 bases. This CDR3 comprises 16 residues. The trim removed 4 bases at V and 6 bases at J, leaving 10 bases unmatched. Germline CDR1 reads SGHTA; CDR2 reads FQGNSA. The CDR3 nucleotides are TGTGCCAGCAGCTCCCATCCCGGACAGGGAGCCGGGGAGCTGTTTTTT. This sequence encodes CASSSHPGQGAGELFF.

The rearrangement joins TRBV28 to TRBJ2-7; 7 bases align to TRBD1. Looked up from germline, CDR1 is MDHEN and CDR2 is SYDVKM. Losses at the gene ends were 5 bases for V and 0 bases for J; bases not matched to a gene: 7. The CDR3 has 15 residues. This chain's CDR3 is CASSRTQGYSYEQYF. Here the CDR3 DNA reads TGTGCCAGCAGTCGTACACAGGGGTACTCCTACGAGCAGTACTTC.

The V gene is TRBV9, the J gene TRBJ2-1; 7 bases map to TRBD1. Trimming removed 4 bases from V and 8 bases from J; junction bases left unmatched: 6. Germline V gene data show CDR1 as SGDLS and CDR2 as YYNGEE. This CDR3 comprises 13 residues. Written as DNA, the CDR3 is TGTGCCAGCAGCAAGGACAGGAGAGATGAGCAGTTCTTC. It yields the protein CASSKDRRDEQFF.

The rearrangement links TRBV10-3 to TRBJ2-7; no definite D call. The CDR3 loop spans 13 amino acids. Trimming took off 7 bases at V and 2 bases at J, with 12 bases between the two ends. CDR1 and CDR2 from the germline V gene are ENHRY and SYGVKD. CDR3 sequence: CAITEKSTYEQYF. CDR3 DNA sequence: TGTGCCATCACCGAAAAATCCACCTACGAGCAGTACTTC.

The chain carries TRBV10-3 and TRBJ2-1; D not resolved. Trimming removed 1 base from V and 5 bases from J, with 3 bases in between. The CDR3 runs 12 residues. Germline V gives CDR1 ENHRY, CDR2 SYGVKD. The CDR3 DNA reads as TGTGCCATCAGTGAGTACGACAATGAGCAGTTCTTC. It translates to CAISEYDNEQFF.

The V call is TRBV2, the J call TRBJ2-7; possibly TRBD1 for D (6 bases). Trimming took off 4 bases at V and 3 bases at J, with 10 bases between the two ends. Germline V gene data show CDR1 as SNHLY and CDR2 as FYNNEI. CDR3 size: 13 residues. The CDR3 DNA sequence: TGTGCCAGCAGTGGGACAGACCACTACGAGCAGTACTTC. Amino acids: CASSGTDHYEQYF. Full variable domain (missing parts from reference TRBV2 and TRBJ2-7): EPEVTQTPSHQVTQMGQEVILRCVPISNHLYFYWYRQILGQKVEFLVSFYNNEISEKSEIFDDQFSVERPDGSNFTLKIRSTKLEDSAMYFCASSGTDHYEQYFGPGTRLTVT.

The V gene is TRBV18, the J gene TRBJ1-2; weak D call: TRBD1 (5 bases). The germline CDR1 and CDR2 sequences are KGHSH and LQKENI. This CDR3 spans 14 amino acids. Trimming cost V 5 bases and J 4 bases, with 14 bases left between them. The DNA for the CDR3 is TGTGCCAGCTCAAAAAGGGGACCGGGCTATGGCTACACCTTC. As protein: CASSKRGPGYGYTF.

V gene TRBV6-5 combines with J gene TRBJ1-1, with 8 positions matching TRBD1. J was trimmed by 6 bases and V by 8 bases; bases with no gene match: 8. Germline V gives CDR1 MNHEY, CDR2 SVGAGI. This CDR3 comprises 13 residues. The CDR3 region is CASRDRLLAEAFF. In DNA, the CDR3 is TGTGCCAGCCGGGACAGGCTTTTGGCTGAAGCTTTCTTT.

The rearrangement joins TRBV3-1 (or the pseudogene TRBV3-2) to TRBJ1-1; unclear D gene. CDR3 size: 13 residues. Germline CDR1 reads LGHDT; CDR2 reads YNNKEL (reference sequence). V was cut by 3 bases and J by 1 base, with 6 bases left in between. The CDR3, as DNA: TGTGCCAGCAGCCATGCGGAGAACACTGAAGCTTTCTTT. This translates into CASSHAENTEAFF.

V usage is TRBV4-3 and J usage is TRBJ1-2; weak D call: TRBD1 (6 bases). V dropped 1 base and J dropped 3 bases, with 12 bases sitting between them. Germline assignment: CDR1 LGHNA and CDR2 YSLEER. The CDR3 has 15 amino acids. CDR3 DNA: TGCGCCAGCAGCCAAGGGACAGCGAGCCACTATGGCTACACCTTC. This sequence encodes CASSQGTASHYGYTF.